The next 25 T cell receptor beta chains were all read from a single sample in a study of neurological immune-mediated disorders (dated by TCRdb to about 2019). Libraries were built with 5' RACE. Sequencing used an Illumina HiSeq 2500. TCRdb itself trimmed the public reads at Q25 with fastp, ran MiXCR and retained productive beta chains. Each record represents a unique CDR3 protein, reported with the most common genes and DNA among its rows. For this sample there are some 78,000 distinct CDR3 sequences; about 5% appear just once. Of the sample, 2% to 2.5% is held by the ten largest clones. The specimen was PBMCs. All receptors come from a woman younger than 45 with multiple sclerosis.

In this sample, this clonotype turned up a few times. The rearrangement uses TRBV20-1 and TRBJ2-1, with 15 bases fitting TRBD2. The junction had 9 bases not matched to a gene; V was cut back by 5 bases and J by 13 bases. This CDR3 contains 14 residues. Germline-derived CDR1 and CDR2 are DFQATT and SNEGSKA (reference sequence). This chain's CDR3 is CSALRWTSGRAQFF. For the CDR3, the DNA is TGCAGTGCTCTCCGCTGGACTAGCGGGAGGGCCCAGTTCTTC.

This clonotype was seen many times. V usage is TRBV6-6 and J usage is TRBJ2-7; D may match TRBD1 or TRBD2 (5 bases each). Germline lookup yields CDR1 MNHNY and CDR2 SVGAGI (reference sequence). CDR3 length: 15 residues. V was pared by 0 bases and J by 3 bases, with 12 bases between. CDR3: CASSYSIRGNYEQYF. The CDR3 bases are TGTGCCAGCAGTTACTCGATTCGGGGCAACTACGAGCAGTACTTC.

This clonotype was recorded at least ten times. The chain couples TRBV20-1 to TRBJ2-2; no firm D call. Germline CDR1 is DFQATT and CDR2 is SNEGSKA (reference sequence). V lost 0 bases and J lost 1, with 15 bases in between. This CDR3 contains 17 residues. The CDR3 spells CSAREPGLQRNTGELFF. The CDR3 DNA sequence: TGCAGTGCTAGAGAGCCCGGGCTACAGCGGAACACCGGGGAGCTGTTTTTT.

This clonotype has just a few counts. The chain combines TRBV6-2 or TRBV6-3 with TRBJ2-6; possibly TRBD2 for D (6 bases). Germline CDR1 and CDR2: MNHEY and SVGEGT. V was trimmed by 8 bases and J by 0 bases, leaving 11 bases between them. CDR3 size: 15 residues. Here the CDR3 reads CASSVGGSGANVLTF. The CDR3 DNA reads TGTGCCAGCTCCGTGGGGGGCTCTGGGGCCAACGTCCTGACTTTC.

V gene TRBV28 combines with J gene TRBJ2-7; the D gene is possibly TRBD2 (6 bases). The V end lost 2 bases, the J end lost 3 bases, and 11 bases lay between the germline ends. Per the germline V gene, CDR1 is MDHEN and CDR2 is SYDVKM. The CDR3 sequence is 14 residues long. The CDR3 nucleotides are TGTGCCAGCAGTTTAGCGGGACGGCTCTACGAGCAGTACGTC. This sequence encodes CASSLAGRLYEQYV.

This clonotype showed up many times. The chain combines TRBV12-3 or TRBV12-4 with TRBJ2-1; TRBD2 agrees at 7 bases. This CDR3 is built from 11 residues. V lost 5 bases and J lost 15; bases outside the gene matches: 7. The CDR3 bases are TGTGCCAGCAGTCCCGGGGGGAGGTGGTTCTTC. Protein sequence: CASSPGGRWFF.

At least ten counts were recorded for this clonotype. The CDR3 loop is CSVGPGRFYNSPLHF. The DNA for the CDR3 is TGCAGCGTAGGCCCCGGACGCTTCTATAATTCACCCCTCCACTTT. This chain links TRBV20-1 with TRBJ1-6; D call uncertain. The CDR3 loop spans 15 amino acids. Germline CDR1 reads DFQATT; CDR2 reads SNEGSKA (reference sequence).

The table lists this clonotype with many counts. This chain joins TRBV6-5 and TRBJ2-3, with no clear D. Germline V gives CDR1 MNHEY, CDR2 SVGAGI. CDR3 length: 13 amino acids. Trimming removed 6 bases from V and 6 bases from J, with 13 bases in between. CDR3 DNA sequence: TGTGCCAGCAGGCTTCTGGTTCGGGATACGCAGTATTTT. Its translation is CASRLLVRDTQYF.

This clonotype was seen repeatedly, ten times or more. The gene calls are TRBV5-1 and TRBJ2-3; TRBD1 matches at 9 bases. Looked up from germline, CDR1 is SGHRS and CDR2 is YFSETQ. Unmatched junction bases numbered 1, after V lost 3 bases and J lost 2 bases. The CDR3 has 14 amino acids. The CDR3 reads CASSSQGATDTQYF. CDR3 bases: TGCGCCAGCAGCTCACAGGGGGCCACAGATACGCAGTATTTT.

This clonotype was counted many times. The chain recombines TRBV29-1 with TRBJ2-1, with 8 bases aligning to TRBD2. CDR3 length equals 15 residues. The germline V gene encodes CDR1 SQVTM and CDR2 ANQGSEA. J was trimmed by 3 bases and V by 2 bases; bases with no gene match: 6. The CDR3 DNA reads TGCAGCGTTGAACGGGTGACTAGCGTCTACAATGAGCAGTTCTTC. This gives the protein CSVERVTSVYNEQFF.

This clonotype was detected ten times or more. The chain is built from TRBV20-1 and TRBJ2-1, with TRBD2 matching 9 bases. Losses at the gene ends were 6 bases for V and 0 bases for J; bases not matched to a gene: 12. Germline loops: CDR1 DFQATT, CDR2 SNEGSKA (reference sequence). The CDR3 loop spans 17 amino acids. The CDR3 bases are TGCAGTGCCCTCCCCCGGCTAGCGGGACGCTCCTACAATGAGCAGTTCTTC. It is translated as CSALPRLAGRSYNEQFF.

This clonotype was seen at least ten times. The chain uses TRBV5-1 and TRBJ2-7, with D possibly being TRBD2 (5 bases). The germline gives CDR1 SGHRS, CDR2 YFSETQ. The CDR3 consists of 16 residues. Trimming left V 4 bases short and J 1 base short, with 18 bases between. CDR3 region: CASSLSSSVASYEQYF. CDR3 coding DNA: TGCGCCAGCAGCCTGTCGTCATCAGTAGCGTCCTACGAGCAGTACTTC.

The gene calls are TRBV4-2 and TRBJ1-1; D is uncertain. Trimming took 1 base from V and 0 from J, leaving 12 bases between them. The germline gives CDR1 LGHNA, CDR2 YNFKEQ. The CDR3 consists of 16 residues. The CDR3 region is CASSQAEGAMNTEAFF. In DNA, the CDR3 is TGTGCCAGCAGCCAAGCCGAGGGCGCCATGAACACTGAAGCTTTCTTT.

The sample holds many counts of this clonotype. The CDR3 spells CASSEWGQGASYNSPLHF. CDR3 coding DNA: TGTGCCAGCAGCGAGTGGGGACAGGGGGCCTCCTATAATTCACCCCTCCACTTT. The rearrangement uses TRBV9 and TRBJ1-6; TRBD1 matches 12 bases. The germline CDR1 and CDR2 sequences are SGDLS and YYNGEE. The CDR3 has 18 residues. Trimming at V came to 3 bases and at J to 0 bases, leaving 4 bases not matched to a gene.

This clonotype showed up many times. The chain is built from TRBV29-1 and TRBJ1-2, with 8 positions matching TRBD1. Germline assignment: CDR1 SQVTM and CDR2 ANQGSEA. Unmatched junction bases numbered 9, after V lost 6 bases and J lost 3 bases. CDR3 length equals 14 residues. DNA of the CDR3: TGCAGCGTGGCAGGGGGCCGGGCCCACTATGGCTACACCTTC. Encoded protein: CSVAGGRAHYGYTF.

At least ten counts were recorded for this clonotype. This sequence joins TRBV7-6 and TRBJ1-2; possible D gene TRBD1, 6 bases. The germline CDR1 and CDR2 sequences are SGHVS and FNYEAQ. V shed 1 base and J shed 8 bases, with 14 bases lying between them. This CDR3 comprises 14 residues. Written as DNA, the CDR3 is TGTGCCAGCAGCTTAGAGTTGGGGGCACGGGGCTACACCTTC. It encodes CASSLELGARGYTF.

The rearrangement links TRBV20-1 to TRBJ1-5, with D possibly being TRBD1 (6 bases). The length of the CDR3 is 13 residues. CDR1 is DFQATT and CDR2 is SNEGSKA in the germline V gene (reference sequence). Trimming stripped 0 bases from V and 8 bases from J, with 11 bases between. The CDR3 region has the DNA TGCAGTGCTAGAGAAGGGGGTTCTAAGCCCCAGCATTTT. This gives the protein CSAREGGSKPQHF.

This clonotype was seen many times. J is TRBJ2-1 and V is TRBV7-2; maybe TRBD2 (7 bases). The CDR3 contains 17 residues. V was shortened by 5 bases and J by 4 bases, with 21 bases between the two germline ends. CDR1 is SGHTA, CDR2 FQGNSA, per germline. The CDR3 DNA is TGTGCCAGCAGCCCCCGTAGGGGGGGCCTTCGGTACAATGAGCAGTTCTTC. Its translation is CASSPRRGGLRYNEQFF.

This clonotype has a count of ten or more. V gene TRBV5-1 combines with J gene TRBJ1-2; 10 bases match TRBD1. From germline, CDR1 is SGHRS and CDR2 YFSETQ. CDR3 length equals 14 residues. The trim removed 3 bases at V and 8 bases at J, leaving 7 bases unmatched. For the CDR3, the DNA is TGCGCCAGCAGCTCGAGACAGGGGGCGGGCGGCTACACCTTC. Protein: CASSSRQGAGGYTF.

The table lists this clonotype with a few counts. The V call is TRBV12-3 or TRBV12-4, the J call TRBJ1-5; D unclear. The CDR3 length is 14 residues. Trimming removed 8 bases at V and 2 bases at J, with 13 bases between. The CDR3 region has the DNA TGTGCCAGCGCCACTCTGTTTGGCAATCAGCCCCAGCATTTT. Translated: CASATLFGNQPQHF.

This rearrangement joins TRBV11-2 to TRBJ2-1; TRBD2 matches at 7 bases. Looked up from germline, CDR1 is SGHAT and CDR2 is FQNNGV. Trimming at V came to 4 bases and at J to 6 bases, leaving 9 bases not matched to a gene. The CDR3 has 15 residues. CDR3 sequence reads: CASSSRLAPGNEQFF. As DNA, the CDR3 is TGTGCCAGCAGCTCCAGACTAGCCCCCGGCAATGAGCAGTTCTTC.

The V and J genes are TRBV29-1 and TRBJ2-3; tentatively, D is TRBD2 (5 bases). V lost 4 bases and J lost 1, with 9 bases in between. Germline assignment: CDR1 SQVTM and CDR2 ANQGSEA. The length of the CDR3 is 13 residues. The CDR3 DNA sequence: TGCAGCGTTGTTGTTAGCGGCACAGATACGCAGTATTTT. It encodes CSVVVSGTDTQYF.

This clonotype has ten or more counts. The chain is built from TRBV5-1 and TRBJ1-1; D may be TRBD1 (5 bases). CDR3 length: 17 amino acids. The V gene lost 3 bases and the J gene lost 1 base, with 19 bases spanning the gap. Germline CDR1 reads SGHRS; CDR2 reads YFSETQ. The CDR3 reads CASSSPGTDISNTEAFF. The CDR3 region has the DNA TGCGCCAGCAGCTCCCCCGGGACCGACATTTCGAACACTGAAGCTTTCTTT.

This clonotype was recorded many times. The chain has TRBV5-5 and TRBJ2-1, with 8 bases that match TRBD1. Germline CDR1 and CDR2: SGHKS and YYEKEE (reference sequence). The CDR3 extends over 14 amino acids. The trim removed 0 bases at V and 6 bases at J, leaving 2 bases unmatched. The CDR3 nucleotides are TGTGCCAGCAGCTTGGATCAGGGGGCCAATGAGCAGTTCTTC. Amino acids: CASSLDQGANEQFF.

The table lists this clonotype with many counts. CDR3 amino acids: CSARDVSIRNEQFF. The CDR3 DNA reads TGCAGTGCTAGAGATGTGTCGATTCGGAATGAGCAGTTCTTC. The J gene is TRBJ2-1, the V gene TRBV20-1; D not certain. Germline V gene sequence: CDR1 DFQATT, CDR2 SNEGSKA (reference sequence). With 0 bases removed from V and 7 bases from J, the gap between germline ends came to 13 bases. The CDR3 covers 14 residues.